This T cell receptor (beta chain) was obtained from a study of T cell changes during pregnancy in multiple sclerosis. CDR1 and CDR2 from the germline V gene are LGHNA and YSLEER. Trimming stripped 4 bases from V and 9 bases from J, with 10 bases between. This CDR3 is built from 12 residues. This clone came up many times. Sequenced by immunoSEQ multiplex PCR; TCRdb stores in-frame clones only, minus some. The sample contains approximately 34,000 clones, around nine tenths of which appear only once. The origin of this receptor is a female donor with multiple sclerosis, enrolled in a pregnancy study. The source was CD8+ T cells from peripheral blood mononuclear cells, collected in the first trimester of pregnancy. The chain couples TRBV4-3 to TRBJ2-1; D is perhaps TRBD2 (6 bases). CDR3 in DNA: TGCGCCAGCAGCCCCGGAGGGGCTGAGCAGTTCTTC. Translating it yields CASSPGGAEQFF.